This entry features one TCR beta chain sequence. What it binds is not known. This specimen comes from a study of CD8 T cells in ankylosing spondylitis. Study-wide findings and caveats: Disease-linked clones displayed a CD8+ phenotype and appeared relatively rarely in peripheral blood. Matched synovial fluid from ankylosing spondylitis patients was reported to be enriched for disease-linked clones. Ankylosing spondylitis blood appeared to carry a characteristic TCR beta motif of roughly 8 highly homologous variants.

It was by quantitative 5'-RACE with molecular barcodes that TCR beta libraries were made. TCRdb reprocessed the 5' RACE reads via MiXCR and lists one record per CDR3 protein. The data show around 340,000 distinct CDR3 sequences, more than 20% seen once. V lost 4 bases and J lost 7; bases outside the gene matches: 4. The CDR3 contains 15 residues. The chain carries TRBV12-3 or TRBV12-4 and TRBJ2-1; 13 positions agree with TRBD2. The sample taken for sequencing was blood, either unsorted or a sorted T cell fraction (not recorded which). This TCR came from a male donor with ankylosing spondylitis or in good health (not recorded which). The CDR3 protein is CASSYPLAGGNEQFF. The DNA of the CDR3 is TGTGCCAGCAGTTATCCACTAGCGGGGGGGAATGAGCAGTTCTTC.